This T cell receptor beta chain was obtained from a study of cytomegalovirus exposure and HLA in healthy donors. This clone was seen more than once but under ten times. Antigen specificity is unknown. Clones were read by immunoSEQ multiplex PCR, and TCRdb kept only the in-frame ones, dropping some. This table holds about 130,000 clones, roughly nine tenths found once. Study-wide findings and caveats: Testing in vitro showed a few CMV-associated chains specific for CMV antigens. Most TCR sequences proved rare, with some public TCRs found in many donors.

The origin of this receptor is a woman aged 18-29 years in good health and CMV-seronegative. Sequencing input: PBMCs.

CDR3 in amino acids: CASSLLFTSGDEQFF. The DNA of the CDR3 is TGTGCCAGCAGTTTATTGTTCACTAGCGGGGATGAGCAGTTCTTC. The chain recombines TRBV27 with TRBJ2-1, with 10 positions matching TRBD2. Germline-derived CDR1 and CDR2 are MNHEY and SMNVEV (reference sequence). The V gene end was trimmed by 1 base and the J gene end by 8 bases; junction bases not matched to a gene: 5. This CDR3 is 15 amino acids long.